This T cell receptor (beta chain) stems from a study of T cell responses to AZD1222 COVID-19 vaccine. Regarding the study as a whole: Repertoire sampling happened only post peak T cell response. Per reports, nearly half of all spike-specific TCRs target regions that are unmutated in variants.

The junction had 12 bases not matched to a gene; V was cut back by 6 bases and J by 8 bases. This CDR3 is 14 amino acids long. Germline V CDR1 and CDR2: LNHDA, SQIVND (reference sequence). The method was immunoSEQ multiplex PCR; TCRdb's version includes in-frame clones alone and lacks a portion of them. This table has 85,000 to 100,000 clones, 90% to 95% appearing once. This clone has just one count. Antigen specificity is unknown. The starting material was peripheral blood, obtained on day 0 of AZD1222 vaccination. The sequence came from an adult in good health. The genes are TRBV19 and TRBJ1-2; 7 nucleotides line up with TRBD1. The CDR3 here is CASSRQGYLGGYTF. The CDR3 DNA reads TGTGCCAGTAGCCGACAGGGATATTTGGGGGGCTACACCTTC.